Sequencing of this T cell receptor beta chain was carried out in a study of blood T cells in healthy people across ages. Study-level findings and limits: Older age coincided with a roughly linear decline in TCR beta diversity per million T cells.

Sample-barcoded 5' priming and a J-beta primer mix drove a second PCR of roughly 6 to 12 cycles. A template-switch adaptor with 12 random nucleotides tagged each cDNA molecule. TCRdb re-analysed the 5' RACE reads in MiXCR, keeping a single row per CDR3 protein. In the table there are 590,000 or so distinct CDR3 sequences, roughly 30% of which are singletons. Trimming took off 10 bases at V and 3 bases at J, with 15 bases between the two ends. The germline gives CDR1 ENHRY, CDR2 SYGVKD. The CDR3 runs to 13 residues. With respect to this clonotype: The target antigen is unknown.

This TCR derives from a woman older than 75 in good health. V gene TRBV10-3 combines with J gene TRBJ1-1, with TRBD1 as a possible D gene (6 bases). The sequenced sample consisted of blood. CDR3 region: CATQDRRDTEAFF. CDR3 bases: TGTGCCACCCAGGACAGACGGGACACTGAAGCTTTCTTT.